This TCR beta chain was identified in a study of blood T cell repertoires in COVID-19 (dated by TCRdb to about 2020). Study-level background: Collaborator samples came from the United States, Italy and Spain and covered acute and convalescent phases of COVID-19. Where HLA class I and class II types were available, the types were taken from metadata supplied by the sample provider, not from assay-based typing. The material from the prospective study consisted of cDNA or gDNA derived from T cells, B-cell-depleted T cells, or PBMCs. The samples were drawn from the first 160 participants of the ongoing ImmuneRACE study and from over a thousand subjects provided by 6 global collaborators. Sample metadata almost always included a de-identified subject ID, COVID-19 status, age in years and sex. The dataset comprised deeply sampled blood TCRbeta repertoires from subjects exposed to, actively infected with, or recovered from COVID-19. The repertoires were released in a freely available public database intended as a resource for research on the immune response to SARS-CoV-2. Study-wide findings and limitations: Clinical and demographic metadata were provided uncurated, with the amount varying by source and participant.

The immunoSEQ Assay, a bias-controlled multiplex PCR, was used to amplify TCRbeta CDR3 regions from genomic DNA. Per the source publication's procedure: Within the assay, amplification of reference gene primers was used to estimate how many nucleated cells each sample contained. To quantify the absolute abundance of each unique TCRbeta CDR3 rearrangement, sequence reads were collapsed and filtered. For each sample, productive Simpson clonality was calculated as the square root of Simpson's diversity index over productive rearrangements. Drawn from immuneACCESS, this table holds only the in-frame rearrangements with V and J called that TCRdb kept. Clones are partly lost; checked studies trace under half to an unresolved V gene and leave the rest unexplained. V and J calls plus clone size are reproduced from that table; the DNA served to infer D and trimming. The sample table contains about 61,000 clones; only one count was recorded for 85% to 90% of them. The ten biggest clones cover over 20% of the sample.

Regarding this clone: Its cognate antigen has yet to be identified. It has no much larger one-base neighbor in the sample; base qualities were not kept.

Here V drops 4 bases and J drops 1 base, and the junction holds 2 bases not matched to any gene. From the cysteine through the phenylalanine, the CDR3 covers 14 amino acids. Only CDR3 DNA is held: 42 bases, read in frame from base 1. CDR1 SGHVS and CDR2 FQNEAQ were looked up in the germline V gene. The collaborating institutions used their own protocols to collect whole blood in K2EDTA tubes. For TCRbeta analysis, collaborators shipped samples as frozen whole blood, isolated PBMCs, or DNA extracted from either of those sample types. The sequence was obtained from a woman aged 50 to 60 with active or convalescent COVID-19. The sample taken for sequencing was peripheral blood. The sequence joins TRBV7-8 to TRBJ1-1, and 8 junction bases match TRBD1. The nucleotides read TGTGCCAGCAGCTGGACAGGGCCGAACACTGAAGCTTTCTTT. Protein translation: CASSWTGPNTEAFF.